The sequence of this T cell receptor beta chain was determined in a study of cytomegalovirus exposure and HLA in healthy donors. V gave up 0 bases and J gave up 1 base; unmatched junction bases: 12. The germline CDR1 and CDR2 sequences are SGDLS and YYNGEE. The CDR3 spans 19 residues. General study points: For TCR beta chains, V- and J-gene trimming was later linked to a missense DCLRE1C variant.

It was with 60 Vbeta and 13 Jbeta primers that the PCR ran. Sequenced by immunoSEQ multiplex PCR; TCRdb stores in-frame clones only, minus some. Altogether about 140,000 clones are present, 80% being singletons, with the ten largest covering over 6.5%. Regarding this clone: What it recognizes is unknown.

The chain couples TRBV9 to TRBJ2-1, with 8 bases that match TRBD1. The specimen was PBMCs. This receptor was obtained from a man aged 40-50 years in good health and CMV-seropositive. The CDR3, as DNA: TGTGCCAGCAGCGTAGGGGCAGGGGGCGGTCTTCGGTCCTACAATGAGCAGTTCTTC. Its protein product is CASSVGAGGGLRSYNEQFF.